The clone carrying this T cell receptor (beta chain) has just a few counts. Its target is not known. The ends were cut back, 8 bases at V and 7 bases at J, with 21 bases in the middle. CDR3 size: 15 residues. The entry originates in a study of naive and memory T cell subsets. Study results and caveats: Possibly reflecting memory cells re-expressing CD45RA, a few larger clonotypes occurred in naive repertoires, especially CD8.

An equimolar mix of two oligonucleotides served as the beta constant-region primer for TRBC1 and TRBC2. Nested alpha and beta constant-region primers with the SP2 primer drove four PCR rounds on ligated cDNA. In TCRdb, the UMI-ligation and nested PCR reads were re-called with MiXCR into one record per CDR3 protein. The data contain roughly 150,000 distinct CDR3 sequences, 20% to 25% of them singletons. V gene TRBV12-3 or TRBV12-4 combines with J gene TRBJ2-1; maybe TRBD2 (6 bases). The sequencing input was naive CD4+ T cells from blood. The clonotype was recovered from a human donor in good health. The DNA for the CDR3 is TGTGCCAGCTTATGGTGGGGAGGCTTAAGGAATGAGCAGTTCTTC. It specifies CASLWWGGLRNEQFF.